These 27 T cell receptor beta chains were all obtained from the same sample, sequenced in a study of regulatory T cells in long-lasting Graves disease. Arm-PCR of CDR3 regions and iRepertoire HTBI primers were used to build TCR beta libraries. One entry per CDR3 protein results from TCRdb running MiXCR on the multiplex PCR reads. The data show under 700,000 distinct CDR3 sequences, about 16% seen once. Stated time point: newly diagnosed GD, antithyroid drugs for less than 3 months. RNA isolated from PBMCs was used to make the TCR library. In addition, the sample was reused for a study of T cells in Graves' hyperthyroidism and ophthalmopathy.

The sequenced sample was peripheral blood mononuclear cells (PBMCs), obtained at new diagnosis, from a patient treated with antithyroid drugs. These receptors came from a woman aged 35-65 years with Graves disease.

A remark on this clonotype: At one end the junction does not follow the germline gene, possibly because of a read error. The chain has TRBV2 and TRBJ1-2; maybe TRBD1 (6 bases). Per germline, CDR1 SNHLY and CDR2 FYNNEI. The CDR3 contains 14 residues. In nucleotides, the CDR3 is TGTCCCAGCAGTAAAGGGGGGGCGATCTATGGCTACACCTTC. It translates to CPSSKGGAIYGYTF. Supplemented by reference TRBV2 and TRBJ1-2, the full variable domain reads EPEVTQTPSHQVTQMGQEVILRCVPISNHLYFYWYRQILGQKVEFLVSFYNNEISEKSEIFDDQFSVERPDGSNFTLKIRSTKLEDSAMYFCPSSKGGAIYGYTFGSGTRLTVV.

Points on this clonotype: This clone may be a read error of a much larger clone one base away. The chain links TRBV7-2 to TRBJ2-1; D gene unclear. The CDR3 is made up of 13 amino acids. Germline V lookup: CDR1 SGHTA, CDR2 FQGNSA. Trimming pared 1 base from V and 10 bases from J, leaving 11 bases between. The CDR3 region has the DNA TGTGCCAGCAGCTTAGGGGTCGTCGTCGAGCAGTTCTTC. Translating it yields CASSLGVVVEQFF.

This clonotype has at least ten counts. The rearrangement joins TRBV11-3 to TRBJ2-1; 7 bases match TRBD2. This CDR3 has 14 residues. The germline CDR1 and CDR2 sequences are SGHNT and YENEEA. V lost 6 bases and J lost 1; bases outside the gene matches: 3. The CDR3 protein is CASREGGSYNEQFF. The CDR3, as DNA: TGTGCCAGCAGGGAGGGAGGGTCCTACAATGAGCAGTTCTTC. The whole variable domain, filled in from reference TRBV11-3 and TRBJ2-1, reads EAGVVQSPRYKIIEKKQPVAFWCNPISGHNTLYWYLQNLGQGPELLIRYENEEAVDDSQLPKDRFSAERLKGVDSTLKIQPAELGDSAVYLCASREGGSYNEQFFGPGTRLTVL.

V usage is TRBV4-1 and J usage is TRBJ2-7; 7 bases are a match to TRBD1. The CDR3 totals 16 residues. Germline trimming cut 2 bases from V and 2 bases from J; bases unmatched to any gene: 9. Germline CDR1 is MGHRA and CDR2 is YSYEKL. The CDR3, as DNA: TGCGCCAGCAGCCAACTACAGGGACAGTTAGCCTACGAGCAGTACTTC. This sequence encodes CASSQLQGQLAYEQYF.

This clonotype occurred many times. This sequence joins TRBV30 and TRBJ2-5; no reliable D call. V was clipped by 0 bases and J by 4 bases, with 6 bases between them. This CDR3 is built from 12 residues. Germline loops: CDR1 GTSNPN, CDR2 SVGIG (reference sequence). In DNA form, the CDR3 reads TGTGCCTGGAGTGTCTTTGGAGAGACCCAGTACTTC. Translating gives CAWSVFGETQYF.

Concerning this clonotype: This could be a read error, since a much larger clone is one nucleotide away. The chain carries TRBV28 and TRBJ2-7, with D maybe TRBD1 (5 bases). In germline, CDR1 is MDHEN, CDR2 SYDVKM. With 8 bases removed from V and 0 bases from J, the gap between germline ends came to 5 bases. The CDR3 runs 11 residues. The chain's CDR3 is CASDSSYEQYF. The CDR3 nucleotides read TGTGCCAGCGACAGCTCCTACGAGCAGTACTTC. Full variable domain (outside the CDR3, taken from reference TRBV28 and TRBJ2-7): DVKVTQSSRYLVKRTGEKVFLECVQDMDHENMFWYRQDPGLGLRLIYFSYDVKMKEKGDIPEGYSVSREKKERFSLILESASTNQTSMYLCASDSSYEQYFGPGTRLTVT.

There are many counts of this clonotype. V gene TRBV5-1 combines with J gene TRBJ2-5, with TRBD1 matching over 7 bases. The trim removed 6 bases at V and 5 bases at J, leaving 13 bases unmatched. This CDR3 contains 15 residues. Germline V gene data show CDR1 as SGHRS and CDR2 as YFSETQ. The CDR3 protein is CASKNKPGQMETQYF. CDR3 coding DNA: TGCGCCAGCAAGAACAAACCGGGACAGATGGAGACCCAGTACTTC.

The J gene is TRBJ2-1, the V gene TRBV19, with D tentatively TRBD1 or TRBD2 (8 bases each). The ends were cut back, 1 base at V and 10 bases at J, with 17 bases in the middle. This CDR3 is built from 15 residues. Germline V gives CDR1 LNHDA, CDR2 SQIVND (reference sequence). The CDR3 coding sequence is TGTGCCAGTAGTATAGGGACAGGGCGCGGGGGGGAGCAGTTCTTC. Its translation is CASSIGTGRGGEQFF.

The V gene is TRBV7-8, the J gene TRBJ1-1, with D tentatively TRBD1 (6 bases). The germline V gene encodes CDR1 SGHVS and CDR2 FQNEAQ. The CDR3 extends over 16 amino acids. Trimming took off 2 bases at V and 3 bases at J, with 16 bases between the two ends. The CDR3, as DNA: TGTGCCAGCAGCTTACCCCCAGGGGCATTGGACACTGAAGCTTTCTTT. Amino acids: CASSLPPGALDTEAFF.

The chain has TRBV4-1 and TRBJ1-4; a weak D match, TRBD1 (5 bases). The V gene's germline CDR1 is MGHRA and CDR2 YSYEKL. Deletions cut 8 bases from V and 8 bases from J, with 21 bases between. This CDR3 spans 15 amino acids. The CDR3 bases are TGCGCCAGCGGAAAGGGTCCAGGGTTTCTAGAAAAACTGTTTTTT. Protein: CASGKGPGFLEKLFF.

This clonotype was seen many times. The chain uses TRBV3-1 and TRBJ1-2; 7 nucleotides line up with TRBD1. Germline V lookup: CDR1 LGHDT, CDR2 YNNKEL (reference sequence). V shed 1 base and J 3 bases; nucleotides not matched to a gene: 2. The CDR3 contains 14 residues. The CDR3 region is CASSQGDRDYGYTF. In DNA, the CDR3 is TGTGCCAGCAGCCAAGGCGACAGGGACTATGGCTACACCTTC.

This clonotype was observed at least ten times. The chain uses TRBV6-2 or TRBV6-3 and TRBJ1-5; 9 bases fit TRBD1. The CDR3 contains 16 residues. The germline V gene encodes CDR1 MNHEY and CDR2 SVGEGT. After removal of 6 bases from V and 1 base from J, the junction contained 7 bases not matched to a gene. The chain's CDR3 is CASRSTGGESNQPQHF. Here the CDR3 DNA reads TGTGCCAGCAGAAGTACAGGGGGCGAAAGCAATCAGCCCCAGCATTTT.

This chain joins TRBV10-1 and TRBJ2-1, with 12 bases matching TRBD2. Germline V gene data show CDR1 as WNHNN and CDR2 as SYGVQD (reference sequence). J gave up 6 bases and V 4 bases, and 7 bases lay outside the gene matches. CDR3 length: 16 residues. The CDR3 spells CASSVLAGGQFNEQFF. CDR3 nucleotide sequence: TGCGCCAGCAGTGTTCTAGCGGGGGGGCAATTCAATGAGCAGTTCTTC.

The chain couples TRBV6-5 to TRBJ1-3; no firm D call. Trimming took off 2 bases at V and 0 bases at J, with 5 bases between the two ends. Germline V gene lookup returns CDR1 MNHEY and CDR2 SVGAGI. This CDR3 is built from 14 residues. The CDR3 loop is CASSYGASGNTIYF. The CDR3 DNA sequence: TGTGCCAGCAGTTACGGCGCCTCTGGAAACACCATATATTTT.

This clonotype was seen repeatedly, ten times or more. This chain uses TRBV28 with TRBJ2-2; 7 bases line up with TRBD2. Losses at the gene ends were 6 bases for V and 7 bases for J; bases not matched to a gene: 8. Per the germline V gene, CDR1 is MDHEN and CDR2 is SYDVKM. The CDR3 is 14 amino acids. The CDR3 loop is CASSPGLRGGELFF. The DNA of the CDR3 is TGTGCCAGCAGCCCGGGACTACGGGGCGGGGAGCTGTTTTTT.

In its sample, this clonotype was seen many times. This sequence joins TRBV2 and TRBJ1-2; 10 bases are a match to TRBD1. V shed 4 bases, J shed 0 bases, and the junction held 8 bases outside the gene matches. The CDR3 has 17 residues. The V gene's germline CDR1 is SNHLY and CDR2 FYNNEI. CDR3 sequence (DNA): TGTGCCAGCAGTGCCCCGGACAGGGGGGGGACTAACTATGGCTACACCTTC. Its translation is CASSAPDRGGTNYGYTF.

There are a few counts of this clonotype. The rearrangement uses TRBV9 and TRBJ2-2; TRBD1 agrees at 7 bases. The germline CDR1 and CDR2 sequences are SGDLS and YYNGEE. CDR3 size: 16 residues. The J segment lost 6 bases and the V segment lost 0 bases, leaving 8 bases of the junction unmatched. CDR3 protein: CASSVESTGSSGELFF. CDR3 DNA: TGTGCCAGCAGCGTAGAATCGACAGGGTCTTCCGGGGAGCTGTTTTTT.

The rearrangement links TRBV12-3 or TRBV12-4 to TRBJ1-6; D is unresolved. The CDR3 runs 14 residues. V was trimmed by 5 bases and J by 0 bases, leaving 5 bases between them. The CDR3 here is CASSPVSYNSPLHF. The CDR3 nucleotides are TGTGCCAGCAGTCCCGTCTCCTATAATTCACCCCTCCACTTT.

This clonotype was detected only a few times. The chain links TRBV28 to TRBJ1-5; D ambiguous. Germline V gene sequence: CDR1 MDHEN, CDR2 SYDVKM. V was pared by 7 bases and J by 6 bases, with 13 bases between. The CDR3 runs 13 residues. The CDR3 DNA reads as TGTGCCAGCATGGCATCCACGGGTCAGCCCCAGCATTTT. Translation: CASMASTGQPQHF.

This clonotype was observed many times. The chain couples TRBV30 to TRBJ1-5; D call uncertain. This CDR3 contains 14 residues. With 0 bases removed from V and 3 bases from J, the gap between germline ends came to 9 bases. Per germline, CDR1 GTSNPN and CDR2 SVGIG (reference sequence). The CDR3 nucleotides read TGTGCCTGGAGTGTAGGCCCTATCAATCAGCCCCAGCATTTT. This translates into CAWSVGPINQPQHF.

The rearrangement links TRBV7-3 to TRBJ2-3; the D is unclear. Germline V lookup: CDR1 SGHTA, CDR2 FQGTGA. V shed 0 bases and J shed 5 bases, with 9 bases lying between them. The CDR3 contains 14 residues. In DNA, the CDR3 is TGTGCCAGCAGCTTAACTCCCTGGGGAGATACGCAGTATTTT. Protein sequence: CASSLTPWGDTQYF.

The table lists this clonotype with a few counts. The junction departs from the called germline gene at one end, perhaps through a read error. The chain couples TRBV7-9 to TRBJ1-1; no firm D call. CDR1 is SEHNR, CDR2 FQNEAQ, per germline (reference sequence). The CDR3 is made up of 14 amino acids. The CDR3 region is CASSRDLENTEALF. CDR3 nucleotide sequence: TGTGCCAGCAGCCGAGACCTGGAGAACACTGAAGCTCTCTTT.

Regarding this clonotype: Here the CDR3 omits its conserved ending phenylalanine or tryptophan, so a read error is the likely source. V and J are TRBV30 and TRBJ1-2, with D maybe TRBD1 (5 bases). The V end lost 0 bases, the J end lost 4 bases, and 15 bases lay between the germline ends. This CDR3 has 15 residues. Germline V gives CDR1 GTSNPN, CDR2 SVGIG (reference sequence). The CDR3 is CAWSVGLGDPYGYTL. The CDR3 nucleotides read TGTGCCTGGAGTGTTGGCCTTGGGGACCCCTATGGCTACACCCTC.

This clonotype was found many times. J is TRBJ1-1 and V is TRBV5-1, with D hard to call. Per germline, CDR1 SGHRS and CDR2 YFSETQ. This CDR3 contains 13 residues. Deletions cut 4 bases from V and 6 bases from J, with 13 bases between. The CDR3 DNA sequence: TGCGCCAGCAGCCCCGGGAGGTTCGCTGAAGCTTTCTTT. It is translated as CASSPGRFAEAFF.

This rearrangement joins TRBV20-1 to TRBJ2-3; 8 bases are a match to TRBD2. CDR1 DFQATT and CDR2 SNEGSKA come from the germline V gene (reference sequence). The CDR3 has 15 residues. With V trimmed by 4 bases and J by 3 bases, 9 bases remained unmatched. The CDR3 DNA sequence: TGCAGTGCTAAGACCGGTCGGGGGGGGACAGATACGCAGTATTTT. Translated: CSAKTGRGGTDTQYF.

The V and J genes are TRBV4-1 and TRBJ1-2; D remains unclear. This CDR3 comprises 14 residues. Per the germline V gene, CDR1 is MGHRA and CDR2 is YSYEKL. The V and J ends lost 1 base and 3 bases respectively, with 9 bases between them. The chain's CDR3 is CASSQGAADYGYTF. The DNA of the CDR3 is TGCGCCAGCAGCCAAGGGGCGGCCGACTATGGCTACACCTTC.

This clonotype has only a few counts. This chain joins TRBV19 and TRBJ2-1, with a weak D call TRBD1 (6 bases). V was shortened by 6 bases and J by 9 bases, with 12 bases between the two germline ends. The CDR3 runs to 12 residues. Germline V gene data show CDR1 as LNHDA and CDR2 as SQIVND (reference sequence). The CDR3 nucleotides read TGTGCCAGTAGCCCCCCAGGGGTTGAGCAGTTCTTC. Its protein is CASSPPGVEQFF.